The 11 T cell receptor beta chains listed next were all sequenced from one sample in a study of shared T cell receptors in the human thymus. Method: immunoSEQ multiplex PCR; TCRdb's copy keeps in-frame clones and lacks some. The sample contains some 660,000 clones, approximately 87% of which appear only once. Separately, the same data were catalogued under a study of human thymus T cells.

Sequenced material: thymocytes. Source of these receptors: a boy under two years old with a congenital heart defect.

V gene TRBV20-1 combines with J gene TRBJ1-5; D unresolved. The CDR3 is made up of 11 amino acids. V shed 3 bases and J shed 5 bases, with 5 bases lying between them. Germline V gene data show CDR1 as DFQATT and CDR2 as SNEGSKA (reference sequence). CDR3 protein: CSARGHQPQHF. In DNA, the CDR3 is TGCAGTGCTAGGGGCCATCAGCCCCAGCATTTT.

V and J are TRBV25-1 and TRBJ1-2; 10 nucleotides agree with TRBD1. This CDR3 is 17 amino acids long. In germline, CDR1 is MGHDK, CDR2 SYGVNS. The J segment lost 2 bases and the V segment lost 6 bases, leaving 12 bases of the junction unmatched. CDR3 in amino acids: CASRTGTGAGPNYGYTF. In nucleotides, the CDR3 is TGTGCCAGCAGAACCGGGACAGGGGCGGGTCCCAACTATGGCTACACCTTC.

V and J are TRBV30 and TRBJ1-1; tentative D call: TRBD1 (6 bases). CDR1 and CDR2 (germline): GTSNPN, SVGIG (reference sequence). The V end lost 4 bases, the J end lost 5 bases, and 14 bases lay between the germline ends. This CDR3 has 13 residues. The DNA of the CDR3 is TGTGCCTGGACTAGACAGGTTTCTACTGAAGCTTTCTTT. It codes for CAWTRQVSTEAFF.

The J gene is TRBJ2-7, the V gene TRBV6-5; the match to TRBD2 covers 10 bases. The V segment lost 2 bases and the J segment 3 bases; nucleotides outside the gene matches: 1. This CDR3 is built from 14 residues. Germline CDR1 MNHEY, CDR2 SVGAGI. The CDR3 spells CASSYGLAVYEQYF. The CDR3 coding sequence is TGTGCCAGCAGTTACGGACTAGCGGTCTACGAGCAGTACTTC.

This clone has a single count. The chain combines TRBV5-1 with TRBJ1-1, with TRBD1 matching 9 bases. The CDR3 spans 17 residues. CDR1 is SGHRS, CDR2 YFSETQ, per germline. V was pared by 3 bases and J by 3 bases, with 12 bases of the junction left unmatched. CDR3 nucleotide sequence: TGCGCCAGCAGCTCCCCCGGGACAGGGAGCTCCTACACTGAAGCTTTCTTT. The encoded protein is CASSSPGTGSSYTEAFF.

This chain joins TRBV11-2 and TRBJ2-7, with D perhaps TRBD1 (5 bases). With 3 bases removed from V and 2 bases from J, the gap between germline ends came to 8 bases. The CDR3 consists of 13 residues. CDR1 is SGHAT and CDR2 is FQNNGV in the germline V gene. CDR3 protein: CASSFRVPYEQYF. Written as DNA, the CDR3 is TGTGCCAGCAGCTTCAGGGTGCCCTACGAGCAGTACTTC.

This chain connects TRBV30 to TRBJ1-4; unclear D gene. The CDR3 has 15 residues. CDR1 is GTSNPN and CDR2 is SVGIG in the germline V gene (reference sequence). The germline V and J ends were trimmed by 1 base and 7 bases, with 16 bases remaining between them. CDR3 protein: CAWSENTRHREKLFF. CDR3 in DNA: TGTGCCTGGAGTGAAAACACGAGACACCGTGAAAAACTGTTTTTT.

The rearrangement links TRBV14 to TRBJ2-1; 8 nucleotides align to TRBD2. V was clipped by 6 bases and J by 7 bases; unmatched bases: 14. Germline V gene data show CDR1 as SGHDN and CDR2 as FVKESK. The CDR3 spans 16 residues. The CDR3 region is CASSPTSGQIQNEQFF. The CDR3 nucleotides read TGTGCCAGCAGTCCAACTAGCGGCCAGATTCAAAATGAGCAGTTCTTC.

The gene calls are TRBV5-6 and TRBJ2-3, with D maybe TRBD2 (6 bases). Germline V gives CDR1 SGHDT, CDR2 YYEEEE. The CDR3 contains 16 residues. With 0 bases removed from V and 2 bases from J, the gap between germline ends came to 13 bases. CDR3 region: CASSLGTGETTDTQYF. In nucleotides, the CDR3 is TGTGCCAGCAGCTTGGGTACGGGGGAGACCACAGATACGCAGTATTTT.

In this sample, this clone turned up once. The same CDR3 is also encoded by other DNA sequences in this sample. The CDR3 region is CASSQEVPGLYNSPLHF. CDR3 coding DNA: TGCGCCAGCAGCCAAGAGGTGCCAGGGCTTTATAATTCACCCCTCCACTTT. The rearrangement links TRBV4-1 to TRBJ1-6; a possible D gene is TRBD1 (5 bases). The CDR3 covers 17 residues. Germline V gives CDR1 MGHRA, CDR2 YSYEKL. V was clipped by 0 bases and J by 4 bases, with 13 bases between them.

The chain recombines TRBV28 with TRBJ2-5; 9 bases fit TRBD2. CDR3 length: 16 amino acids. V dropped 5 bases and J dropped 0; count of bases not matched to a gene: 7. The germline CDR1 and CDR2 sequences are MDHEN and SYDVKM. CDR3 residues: CASSPPGTSNQETQYF. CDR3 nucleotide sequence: TGTGCCAGCAGTCCCCCCGGGACTAGCAACCAAGAGACCCAGTACTTC.